This T cell receptor beta chain appears in the sequencing data of a study of T cell responses to AZD1222 COVID-19 vaccine. Data came from immunoSEQ multiplex PCR; TCRdb stores just in-frame clones and leaves some out. The sample shows roughly 98,000 clones, approximately 92% of them seen only once. Germline CDR1 is LNHDA and CDR2 is SQIVND (reference sequence). CDR3 length: 11 amino acids. The V gene lost 7 bases and the J gene lost 15 bases, with 15 bases spanning the gap. Here the sequenced sample was peripheral blood, taken on day 0 of AZD1222 vaccination. The sequence was obtained from an adult in good health. The gene calls are TRBV19 and TRBJ1-4; D not certain. CDR3 amino acids: CASTSRALMFF. For the CDR3, the DNA is TGTGCCAGTACTTCCCGGGCTTTAATGTTTTTT.